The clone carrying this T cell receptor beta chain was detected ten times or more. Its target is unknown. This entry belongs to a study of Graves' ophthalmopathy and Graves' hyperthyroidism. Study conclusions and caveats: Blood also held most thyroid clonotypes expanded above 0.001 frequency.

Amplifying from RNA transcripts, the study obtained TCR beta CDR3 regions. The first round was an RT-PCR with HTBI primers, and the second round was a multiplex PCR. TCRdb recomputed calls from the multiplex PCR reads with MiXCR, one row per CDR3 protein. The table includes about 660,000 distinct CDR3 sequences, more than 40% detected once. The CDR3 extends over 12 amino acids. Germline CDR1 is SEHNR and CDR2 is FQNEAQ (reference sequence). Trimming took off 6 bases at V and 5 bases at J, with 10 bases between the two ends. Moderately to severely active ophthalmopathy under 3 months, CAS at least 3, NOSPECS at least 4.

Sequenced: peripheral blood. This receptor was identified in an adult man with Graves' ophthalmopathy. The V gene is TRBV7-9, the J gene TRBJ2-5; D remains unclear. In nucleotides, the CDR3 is TGTGCCAGCAGTCAGGACCCGGAGACCCAGTACTTC. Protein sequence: CASSQDPETQYF.